Sequencing of this TCR beta chain was carried out in a study of immune aging and cytomegalovirus after organ transplant (dated by TCRdb to the early 2020s). About the study as a whole: Three-drug immunosuppression with prednisone, tacrolimus, and mycophenolate was given to all transplant recipients. Results the study describes overall, beyond this receptor: Following viremia, aged-phenotype cells rose post-transplant in clones of any size, with the rise occurring earlier in large clones (days 200-264) than in small clones. Since the sequencing data did not include a CD57 measurement, a conservative gene-based definition of aging was used in its place. TEMRA cells made up a larger share of large clones, and the seven largest clones (over 1,900 cells) gained aged and TEMRA cells while losing TCM cells.

The time point label, as the study defines it: five sample-tagged time points from pre-transplant (day -1) to day 368 post-transplant, pooled. After thawing, PBMC were stimulated with a CMV IE-1 overlapping peptide library for 12 to 13 hours, with no transport inhibitors added. After being thawed and rested overnight, the cells were stimulated in R10 medium along with CD28/CD49d costimulation. The IE-1 peptide library was made up of 15-amino-acid peptides, each overlapping by 11 amino acids. Samples from each time point were barcoded using BD Single-Cell Multiplexing Kit Sample Tags, then pooled and stained with oligo-conjugated anti-CD45RA and sorting antibodies. A BD FACSAria III was used to sort CMV-responsive CD8+CD137+ and CD4+CD154+ T cells at 4-way purity. EDTA vacutainers were used to collect blood, which was then processed with a Ficoll gradient within 1-24 hours. This clonotype was seen only a few times. The antigen this receptor binds is unknown. Base-call qualities are not available, and no considerably larger clone is one nucleotide away.

Libraries were prepared through single-cell sequencing. Sequenced using an Illumina NovaSeq 6000. The BD Rhapsody Targeted mRNA and AbSeq Reagent Kit, in a microwell format, was used for cell capture and library preparation. The libraries included TCR, sample tags, AbSeq, and targeted mRNA from the Human T-Cell Expression Panel, along with custom TOX and TOX2 primers. An Illumina NovaSeq was used to sequence the libraries. Per the authors' processing: The analysis covered about 10,000 cells in total, of which over 7,000 were CD8 T cells and 4494 were CD8 T cells with an identifiable TCR CDR3. The BD Rhapsody Targeted Analysis Pipeline, including V(D)J processing, was run on the Seven Bridges Genomics platform to process the raw data. Quality control, Sample Tag demultiplexing with Lex-BDSMK, clone identification with VDJ Explorer, and Seurat clustering were performed in SeqGeq 1.6.0. A clone was considered non-expanded if it made up <1% of CD8 T cells, and considered a clonal expansion if it made up >2.5% of the sample. TCRdb applied fastp at Q25 and MiXCR to the public reads, then kept only in-frame beta chains. Each entry merges the rows of one CDR3 protein and shows their most common DNA and genes. The V and J calls were not made by the authors but by TCRdb's processing. The sample has about 21,000 distinct CDR3 sequences on record, just over 35% of them singletons. The ten biggest clones cover 25% to 30% of the sample.

Including the terminal cysteine and phenylalanine, the CDR3 comprises 15 residues. Only the CDR3 DNA stays, 45 bases, in frame from base 1. In the germline V gene (reference sequence), CDR1 corresponds to DFQATT and CDR2 to SNEGSKA. Trimming at the junction amounts to 2 bases on V and 1 base on J, and the germline ends lie 15 bases apart. The receptor was isolated from a female donor who had a heart transplant and CMV viremia. The chain is made from TRBV20-1 and TRBJ2-7; the D gene is tentatively TRBD1 or TRBD2, each matching 5 bases. The sequenced sample was CMV peptide-activated CD4+ and CD8+ T cells sorted from blood, obtained at five time points, pooled. In light of the paper, this sample's cell subset or site label describes: sorted CD8+CD137+ and CD4+CD154+ T cells after about 12 h CMV IE-1 peptide stimulation. The DNA sequence is as follows: TGCAGTGCTAGACCTCACCCTGAGGGGTCCTACGAGCAGTACTTC. Its product reads: CSARPHPEGSYEQYF.